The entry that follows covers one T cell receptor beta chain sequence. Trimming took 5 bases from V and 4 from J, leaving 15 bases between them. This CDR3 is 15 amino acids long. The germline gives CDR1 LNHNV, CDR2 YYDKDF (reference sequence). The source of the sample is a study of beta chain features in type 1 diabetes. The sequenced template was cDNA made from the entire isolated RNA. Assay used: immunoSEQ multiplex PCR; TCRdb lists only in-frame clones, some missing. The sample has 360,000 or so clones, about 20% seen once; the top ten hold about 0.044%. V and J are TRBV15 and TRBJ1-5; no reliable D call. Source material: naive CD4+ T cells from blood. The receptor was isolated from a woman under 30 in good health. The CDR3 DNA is TGTGCCACCAGCCGCGACGGGAGCTTTAATCAGCCCCAGCATTTT. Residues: CATSRDGSFNQPQHF. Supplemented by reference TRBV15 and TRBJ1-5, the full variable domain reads DAMVIQNPRYQVTQFGKPVTLSCSQTLNHNVMYWYQQKSSQAPKLLFHYYDKDFNNEADTPDNFQSRRPNTSFCFLDIRSPGLGDTAMYLCATSRDGSFNQPQHFGDGTRLSIL.